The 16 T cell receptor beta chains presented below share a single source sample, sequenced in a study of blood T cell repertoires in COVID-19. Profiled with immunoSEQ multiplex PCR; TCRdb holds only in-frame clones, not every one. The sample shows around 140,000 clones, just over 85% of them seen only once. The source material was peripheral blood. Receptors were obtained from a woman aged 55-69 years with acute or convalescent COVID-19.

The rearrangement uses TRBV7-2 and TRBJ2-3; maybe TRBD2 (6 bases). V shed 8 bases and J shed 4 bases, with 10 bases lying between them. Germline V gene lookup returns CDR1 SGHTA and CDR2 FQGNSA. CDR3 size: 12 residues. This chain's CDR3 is CASGGLADTQYF. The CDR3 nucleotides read TGTGCCAGCGGAGGGCTGGCAGATACGCAGTATTTT. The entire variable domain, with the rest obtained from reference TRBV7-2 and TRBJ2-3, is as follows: GAGVSQSPSNKVTEKGKDVELRCDPISGHTALYWYRQSLGQGLEFLIYFQGNSAPDKSGLPSDRFSAERTGGSVSTLTIQRTQQEDSAVYLCASGGLADTQYFGPGTRLTVL.

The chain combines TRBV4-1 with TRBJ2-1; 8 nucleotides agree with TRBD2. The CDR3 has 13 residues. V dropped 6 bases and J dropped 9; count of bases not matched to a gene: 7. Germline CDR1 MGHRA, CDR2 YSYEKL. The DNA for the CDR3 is TGCGCCAGCAGTCCCGGGGGGGGCCGTGAGCAGTTCTTC. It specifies CASSPGGGREQFF.

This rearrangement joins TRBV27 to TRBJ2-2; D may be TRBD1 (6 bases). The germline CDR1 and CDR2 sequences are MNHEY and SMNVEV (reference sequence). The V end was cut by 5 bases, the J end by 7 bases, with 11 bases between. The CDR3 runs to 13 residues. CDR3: CASSNRAIGELFF. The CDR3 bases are TGTGCCAGCAGTAACAGGGCAATCGGGGAGCTGTTTTTT.

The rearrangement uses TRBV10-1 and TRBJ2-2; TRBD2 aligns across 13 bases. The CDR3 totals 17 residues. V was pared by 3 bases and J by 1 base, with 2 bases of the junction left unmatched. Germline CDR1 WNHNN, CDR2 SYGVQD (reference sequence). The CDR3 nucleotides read TGCGCCAGCAGTGAACTAGCGGGGGGGATGAACACCGGGGAGCTGTTTTTT. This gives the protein CASSELAGGMNTGELFF.

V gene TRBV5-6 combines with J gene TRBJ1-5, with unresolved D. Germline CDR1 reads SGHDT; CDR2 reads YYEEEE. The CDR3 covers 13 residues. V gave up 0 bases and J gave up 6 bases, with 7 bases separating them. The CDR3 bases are TGTGCCAGCAGCTTGGGGGGAGCTCAGCCCCAGCATTTT. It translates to CASSLGGAQPQHF.

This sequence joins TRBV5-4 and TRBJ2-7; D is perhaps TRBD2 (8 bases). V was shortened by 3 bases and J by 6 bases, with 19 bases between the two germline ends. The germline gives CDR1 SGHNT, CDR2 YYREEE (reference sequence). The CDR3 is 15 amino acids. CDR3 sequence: CASSSGTRGPPEQYF. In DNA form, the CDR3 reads TGTGCCAGCAGCTCTGGGACTAGGGGGCCCCCCGAGCAGTACTTC.

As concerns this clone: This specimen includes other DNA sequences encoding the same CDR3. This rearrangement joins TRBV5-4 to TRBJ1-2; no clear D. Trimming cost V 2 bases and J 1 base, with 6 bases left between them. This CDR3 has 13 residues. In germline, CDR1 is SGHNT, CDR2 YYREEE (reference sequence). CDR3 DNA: TGTGCCAGCAGCTTACGGGTTAACTATGGCTACACCTTC. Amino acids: CASSLRVNYGYTF.

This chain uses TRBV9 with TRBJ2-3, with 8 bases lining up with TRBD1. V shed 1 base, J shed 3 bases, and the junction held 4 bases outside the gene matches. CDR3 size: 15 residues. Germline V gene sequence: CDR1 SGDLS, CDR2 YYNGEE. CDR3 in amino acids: CASSVRTGYTDTQYF. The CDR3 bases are TGTGCCAGCAGCGTACGGACAGGGTATACAGATACGCAGTATTTT.

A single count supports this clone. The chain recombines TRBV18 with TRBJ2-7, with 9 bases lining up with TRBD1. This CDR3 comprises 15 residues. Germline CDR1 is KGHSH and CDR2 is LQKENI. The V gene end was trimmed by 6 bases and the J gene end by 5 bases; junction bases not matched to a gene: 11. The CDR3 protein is CASSQIRTGADEQYF. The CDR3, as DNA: TGTGCCAGCTCCCAAATCCGGACAGGGGCCGACGAGCAGTACTTC.

CDR3 region: CAIAGSSYEQYF. DNA for the CDR3: TGTGCCATAGCCGGGAGCTCCTACGAGCAGTACTTC. The chain joins TRBV10-3 to TRBJ2-7; D is possibly TRBD2 (6 bases). V shed 9 bases and J shed 0 bases, with 9 bases lying between them. In germline, CDR1 is ENHRY, CDR2 SYGVKD. CDR3 length: 12 residues.

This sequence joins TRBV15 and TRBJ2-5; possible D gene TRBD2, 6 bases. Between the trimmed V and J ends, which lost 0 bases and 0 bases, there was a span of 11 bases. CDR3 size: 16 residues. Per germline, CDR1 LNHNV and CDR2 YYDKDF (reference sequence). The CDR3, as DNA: TGTGCCACCAGCAGAGAGCGCGGCGGGGACCAAGAGACCCAGTACTTC. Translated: CATSRERGGDQETQYF.

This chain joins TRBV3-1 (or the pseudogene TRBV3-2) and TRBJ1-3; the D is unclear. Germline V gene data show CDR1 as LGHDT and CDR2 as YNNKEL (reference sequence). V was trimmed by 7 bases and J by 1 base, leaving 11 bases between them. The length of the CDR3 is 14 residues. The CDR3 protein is CASTGELSGNTIYF. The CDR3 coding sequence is TGTGCCAGCACCGGGGAGCTATCTGGAAACACCATATATTTT.

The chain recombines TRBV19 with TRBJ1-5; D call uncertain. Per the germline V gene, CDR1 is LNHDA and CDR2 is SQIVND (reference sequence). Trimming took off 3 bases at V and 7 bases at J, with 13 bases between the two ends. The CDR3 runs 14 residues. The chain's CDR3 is CASSIPISGQPQHF. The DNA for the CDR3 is TGTGCCAGTAGTATTCCGATTTCGGGGCAGCCCCAGCATTTT.

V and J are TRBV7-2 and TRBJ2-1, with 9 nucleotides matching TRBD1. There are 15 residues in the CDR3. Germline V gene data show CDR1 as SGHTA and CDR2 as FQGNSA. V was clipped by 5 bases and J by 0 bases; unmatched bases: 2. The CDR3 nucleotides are TGTGCCAGCAGCCGGGACAGGGTCTCCTACAATGAGCAGTTCTTC. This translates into CASSRDRVSYNEQFF.

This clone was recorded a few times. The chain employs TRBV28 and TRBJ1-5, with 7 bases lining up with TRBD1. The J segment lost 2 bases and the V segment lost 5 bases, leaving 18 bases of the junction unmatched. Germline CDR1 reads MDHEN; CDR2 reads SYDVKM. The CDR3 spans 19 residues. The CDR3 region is CASSPPLLSRQGRNQPQHF. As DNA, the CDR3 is TGTGCCAGCAGTCCCCCTCTCCTCTCCAGACAGGGCCGCAATCAGCCCCAGCATTTT.

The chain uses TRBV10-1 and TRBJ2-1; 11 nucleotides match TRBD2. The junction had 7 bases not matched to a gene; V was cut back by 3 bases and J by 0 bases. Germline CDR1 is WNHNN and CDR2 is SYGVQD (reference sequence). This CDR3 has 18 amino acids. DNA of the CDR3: TGCGCCAGCAGTGAAGCGGGACTAGCGGTAAGCTCCTACAATGAGCAGTTCTTC. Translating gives CASSEAGLAVSSYNEQFF.